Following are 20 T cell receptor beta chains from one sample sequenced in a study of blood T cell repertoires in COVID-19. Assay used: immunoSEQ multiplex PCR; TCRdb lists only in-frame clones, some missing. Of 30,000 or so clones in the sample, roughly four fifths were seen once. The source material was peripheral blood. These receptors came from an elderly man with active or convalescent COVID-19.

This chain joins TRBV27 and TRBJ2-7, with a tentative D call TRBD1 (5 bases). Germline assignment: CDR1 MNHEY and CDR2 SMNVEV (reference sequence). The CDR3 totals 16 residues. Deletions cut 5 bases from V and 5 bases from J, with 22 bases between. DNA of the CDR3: TGTGCCAGCAGTACATACTTAGGTCAGGGTATCAACGAGCAGTACTTC. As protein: CASSTYLGQGINEQYF.

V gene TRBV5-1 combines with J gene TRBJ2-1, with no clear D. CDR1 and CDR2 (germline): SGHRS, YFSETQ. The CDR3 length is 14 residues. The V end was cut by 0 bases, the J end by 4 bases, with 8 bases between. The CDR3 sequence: CASSLVADYNEQFF. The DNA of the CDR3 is TGCGCCAGCAGCTTGGTCGCGGATTACAATGAGCAGTTCTTC.

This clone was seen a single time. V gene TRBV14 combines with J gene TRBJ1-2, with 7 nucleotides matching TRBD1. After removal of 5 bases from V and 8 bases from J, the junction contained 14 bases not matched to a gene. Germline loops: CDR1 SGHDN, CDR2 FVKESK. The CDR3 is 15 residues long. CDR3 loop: CASSFRTGNERGYTF. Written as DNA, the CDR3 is TGTGCCAGCAGCTTTCGGACAGGAAACGAAAGAGGCTACACCTTC.

CDR3 nucleotide sequence: TGTGCCAGCAGCTTCTCGTCCAATGAGCAGTTCTTC. Translation: CASSFSSNEQFF. V usage is TRBV7-2 and J usage is TRBJ2-1; unclear D gene. V was pared by 3 bases and J by 6 bases, with 6 bases between. The CDR3 is made up of 12 amino acids. Looked up from germline, CDR1 is SGHTA and CDR2 is FQGNSA. Filled out from reference TRBV7-2 and TRBJ2-1, the complete variable domain reads GAGVSQSPSNKVTEKGKDVELRCDPISGHTALYWYRQSLGQGLEFLIYFQGNSAPDKSGLPSDRFSAERTGGSVSTLTIQRTQQEDSAVYLCASSFSSNEQFFGPGTRLTVL.

The CDR3 reads CASSLGPGTVAEQFF. The CDR3 nucleotides read TGTGCCAGCAGTTTAGGACCCGGGACAGTGGCTGAGCAGTTCTTC. V and J are TRBV2 and TRBJ2-1; TRBD1 aligns across 7 bases. Per the germline V gene, CDR1 is SNHLY and CDR2 is FYNNEI. The CDR3 has 15 residues. The V segment lost 5 bases and the J segment 9 bases; nucleotides outside the gene matches: 13. The whole variable domain, filled in from reference TRBV2 and TRBJ2-1, reads EPEVTQTPSHQVTQMGQEVILRCVPISNHLYFYWYRQILGQKVEFLVSFYNNEISEKSEIFDDQFSVERPDGSNFTLKIRSTKLEDSAMYFCASSLGPGTVAEQFFGPGTRLTVL.

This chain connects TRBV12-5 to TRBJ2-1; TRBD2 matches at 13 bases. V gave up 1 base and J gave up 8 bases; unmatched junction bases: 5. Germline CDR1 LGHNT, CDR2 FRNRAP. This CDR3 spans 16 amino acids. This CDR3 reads CASGLGGLAGEHEQFF. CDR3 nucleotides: TGTGCTAGTGGTTTGGGAGGACTAGCGGGAGAACATGAGCAGTTCTTC.

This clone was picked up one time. The CDR3 spells CASSLSGTGDETQYF. The CDR3 nucleotides are TGTGCCAGCAGCCTCTCGGGGACAGGGGATGAGACCCAGTACTTC. The rearrangement joins TRBV11-2 to TRBJ2-5; the match to TRBD1 covers 10 bases. The CDR3 has 15 amino acids. The junction had 8 bases not matched to a gene; V was cut back by 5 bases and J by 5 bases. Germline loops: CDR1 SGHAT, CDR2 FQNNGV.

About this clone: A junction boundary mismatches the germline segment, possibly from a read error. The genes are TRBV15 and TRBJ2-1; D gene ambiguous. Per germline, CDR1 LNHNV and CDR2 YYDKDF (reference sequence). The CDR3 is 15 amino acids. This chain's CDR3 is CATSTRRSSSNEQFF. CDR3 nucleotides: TGTGCCACCAGCACGCGCCGGTCGTCCTCCAATGAGCAGTTCTTC.

CDR3: CASSFGQIYEQYF. For the CDR3, the DNA is TGTGCCAGCAGCTTCGGACAGATCTACGAGCAGTACTTC. The chain couples TRBV13 to TRBJ2-7; D may be TRBD1 (6 bases). Trimming stripped 3 bases from V and 3 bases from J, with 9 bases between. CDR1 is PRHDT, CDR2 FYEKMQ, per germline (reference sequence). The CDR3 has 13 residues.

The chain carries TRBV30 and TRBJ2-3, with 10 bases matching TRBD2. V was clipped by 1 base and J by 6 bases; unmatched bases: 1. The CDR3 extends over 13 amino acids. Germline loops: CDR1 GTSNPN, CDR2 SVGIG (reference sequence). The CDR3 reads CAWSGSGGDTQYF. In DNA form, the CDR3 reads TGTGCCTGGAGTGGTAGCGGGGGGGATACGCAGTATTTT.

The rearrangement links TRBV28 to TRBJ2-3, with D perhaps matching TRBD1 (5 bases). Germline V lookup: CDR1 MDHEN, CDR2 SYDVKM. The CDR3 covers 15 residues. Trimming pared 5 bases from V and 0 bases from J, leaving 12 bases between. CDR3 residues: CASSTDSTSTDTQYF. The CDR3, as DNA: TGTGCCAGCAGTACCGACAGTACTAGCACAGATACGCAGTATTTT.

CDR3 amino acids: CASSQDRYQPQHF. CDR3 DNA: TGTGCCAGCAGCCAAGACCGTTATCAGCCCCAGCATTTT. V gene TRBV4-2 combines with J gene TRBJ1-5; D call uncertain. The CDR3 contains 13 residues. Trimming shortened V by 0 bases and J by 5 bases, and 5 bases separated the two germline ends. Germline CDR1 LGHNA, CDR2 YNFKEQ.

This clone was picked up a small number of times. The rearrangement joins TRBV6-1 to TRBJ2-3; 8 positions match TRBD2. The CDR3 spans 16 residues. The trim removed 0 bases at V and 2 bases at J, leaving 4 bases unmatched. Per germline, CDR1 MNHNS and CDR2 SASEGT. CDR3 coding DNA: TGTGCCAGCAGTGAAGCCACAGCGGGGGTCACAGATACGCAGTATTTT. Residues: CASSEATAGVTDTQYF.

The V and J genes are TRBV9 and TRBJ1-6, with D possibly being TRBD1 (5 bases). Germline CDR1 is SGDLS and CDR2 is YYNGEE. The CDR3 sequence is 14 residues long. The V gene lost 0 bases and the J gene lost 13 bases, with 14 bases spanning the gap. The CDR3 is CASSVEALGTPLHF. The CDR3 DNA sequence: TGTGCCAGCAGCGTAGAAGCCCTAGGGACTCCCCTCCACTTT.

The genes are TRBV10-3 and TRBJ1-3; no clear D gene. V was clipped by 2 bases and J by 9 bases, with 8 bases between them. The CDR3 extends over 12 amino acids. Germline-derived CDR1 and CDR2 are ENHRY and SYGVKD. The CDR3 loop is CAISEPFSTIYF. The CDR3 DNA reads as TGTGCCATCAGTGAGCCGTTTAGCACCATATATTTT.

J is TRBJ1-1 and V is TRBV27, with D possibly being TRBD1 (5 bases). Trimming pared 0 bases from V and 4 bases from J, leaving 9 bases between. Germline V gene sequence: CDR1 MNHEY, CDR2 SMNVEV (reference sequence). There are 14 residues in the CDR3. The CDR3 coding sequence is TGTGCCAGCAGTTTATCCAGGGTCTCCACTGAAGCTTTCTTT. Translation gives CASSLSRVSTEAFF.

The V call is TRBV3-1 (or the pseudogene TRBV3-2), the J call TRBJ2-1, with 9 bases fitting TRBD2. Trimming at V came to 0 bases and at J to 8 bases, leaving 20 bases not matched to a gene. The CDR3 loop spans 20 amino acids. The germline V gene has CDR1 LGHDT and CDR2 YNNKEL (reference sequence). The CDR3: CASSQDLSGSGLAGSDEQFF. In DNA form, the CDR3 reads TGTGCCAGCAGCCAAGATCTTTCGGGGAGTGGGCTAGCGGGATCGGATGAGCAGTTCTTC.

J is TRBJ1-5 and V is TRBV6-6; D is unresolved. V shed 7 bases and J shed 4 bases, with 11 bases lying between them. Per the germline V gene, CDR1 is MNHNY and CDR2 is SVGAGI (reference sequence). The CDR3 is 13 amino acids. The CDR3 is CASNLLVNQPQHF. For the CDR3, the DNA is TGTGCCAGCAACCTACTGGTAAATCAGCCCCAGCATTTT.

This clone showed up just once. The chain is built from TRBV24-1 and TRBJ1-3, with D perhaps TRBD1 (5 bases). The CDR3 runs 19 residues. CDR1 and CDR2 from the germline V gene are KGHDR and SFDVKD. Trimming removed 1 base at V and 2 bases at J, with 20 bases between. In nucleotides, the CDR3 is TGTGCCACCAGTGATTTCCCCATCAGGACATTGTACACTGGAAACACCATATATTTT. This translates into CATSDFPIRTLYTGNTIYF.

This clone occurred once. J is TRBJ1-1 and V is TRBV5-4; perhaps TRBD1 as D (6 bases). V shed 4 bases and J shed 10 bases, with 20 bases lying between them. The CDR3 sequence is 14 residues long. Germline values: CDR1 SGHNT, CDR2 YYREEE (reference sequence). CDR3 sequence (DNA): TGTGCCAGCAGCGTTCCGGGACAATTGGTAAGAGCTTTCTTT. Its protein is CASSVPGQLVRAFF.